The entry that follows covers one T cell receptor (beta chain) sequence. This sample was taken from a study of blood T cell repertoires in COVID-19. Background on the study: Sites across the United States, Italy and Spain contributed samples from acute and convalescent COVID-19. PBMCs, B-cell-depleted T cells, or T cells were the source of the cDNA or gDNA that made up the material.

Germline-derived CDR1 and CDR2 are MNHNY and SVGAGI (reference sequence). This CDR3 region has 13 residues. The trim removed 6 bases at V and 4 bases at J, leaving 4 bases unmatched. Original processing notes: Nucleated cell number was recorded as an estimate derived from reference gene primer amplification. Profiling relied on immunoSEQ multiplex PCR, and the TCRdb table lists in-frame clones only, not all of them. The V and J calls and clone size are taken from that table; D and trimming were inferred from the DNA. The sample includes about 60,000 clones, 85% to 90% of them seen just once. The sample consisted of peripheral blood. The chain combines TRBV6-6 with TRBJ1-2; 8 bases fit TRBD1. This receptor was identified in a human donor with active COVID-19. The donor label of this sample is uncertain. CDR3 amino acids: CASRPGQGYGYTF. The CDR3 DNA is TGTGCCAGCAGGCCCGGACAGGGCTATGGCTACACCTTC.